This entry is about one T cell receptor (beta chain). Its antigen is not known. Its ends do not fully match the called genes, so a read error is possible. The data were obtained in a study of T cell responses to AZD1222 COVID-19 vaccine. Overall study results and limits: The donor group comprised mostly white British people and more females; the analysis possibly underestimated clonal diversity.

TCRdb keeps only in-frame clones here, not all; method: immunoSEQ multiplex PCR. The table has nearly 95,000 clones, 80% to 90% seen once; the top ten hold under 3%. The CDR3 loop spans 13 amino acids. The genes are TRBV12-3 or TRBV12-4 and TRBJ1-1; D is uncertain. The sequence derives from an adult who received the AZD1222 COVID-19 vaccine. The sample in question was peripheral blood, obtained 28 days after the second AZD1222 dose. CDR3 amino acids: CATSFASGTEAFF. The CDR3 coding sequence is TGTGCCACCAGTTTCGCGTCGGGAACTGAAGCTTTCTTT.